This T cell receptor (beta chain) was observed in a study of Ad26.COV2.S vaccination and SARS-CoV-2 variants. Remarks on this clone: What it recognizes is unknown.

Method: immunoSEQ multiplex PCR; TCRdb's copy keeps in-frame clones and lacks some. The sample has about 350,000 clones; about 91% are singletons. Overall study findings and caveats: Placebo recipients had lower spike-specific TCR breadth than vaccine recipients. Considerable breadth of spike-specific CD8+ and CD4+ T cell responses has reportedly been documented following vaccination. Analyses that measured TCR breadth and depth may have underestimated total T cell responses.

The source material was peripheral blood, sampled after recovery from COVID-19. The source of this sequence is a human donor who had recovered from COVID-19.

In DNA, the CDR3 is TGTGCCAGCAGTTCCGGAAGGACAGGGGGCAATCAGCCCCAGCATTTT. As protein: CASSSGRTGGNQPQHF. This sequence joins TRBV28 and TRBJ1-5; TRBD1 matches at 9 bases. In germline, CDR1 is MDHEN, CDR2 SYDVKM. The CDR3 has 16 residues. V gave up 4 bases and J gave up 2 bases; unmatched junction bases: 6.